The 20 T cell receptor beta chains below were found in one sample sequenced in a study of tumor-infiltrating lymphocytes in primary liver carcinoma. Between roughly 20 and 33 mg of unsorted bulk tissue served as the source from which RNA and DNA were co-extracted. Starting material of roughly 550 ng total RNA yielded TCR beta cDNA via a constant-region primer. Researchers made the TCR beta libraries by running three nested multiplex PCR rounds with slightly modified ARM-PCR. Use of TRBV1-TRBV30 forward primers with a C-beta reverse primer characterized the first two PCR rounds, which lasted 10 cycles each. TCRdb passed the multiplex PCR reads through MiXCR, listing each CDR3 protein once. Among approximately 120,000 distinct CDR3 sequences listed, under 65% were seen once. The sample was liver tumor tissue from sampling region 3. Subset reported: tumor region T3, left-lateral pole. The receptors come from a woman aged 55-70 years with primary liver carcinoma and hepatitis B virus infection.

The chain joins TRBV11-2 to TRBJ2-1; tentatively, D is TRBD2 (5 bases). CDR3 size: 14 residues. From germline, CDR1 is SGHAT and CDR2 FQNNGV. Trimming took 9 bases from V and 10 from J, leaving 22 bases between them. For the CDR3, the DNA is TGTGCCAGTAGTCCGGACTCTATGTATAGGGAGCAGTTCTTC. Its protein is CASSPDSMYREQFF. The entire variable domain, with the rest obtained from reference TRBV11-2 and TRBJ2-1, is as follows: EAGVAQSPRYKIIEKRQSVAFWCNPISGHATLYWYQQILGQGPKLLIQFQNNGVVDDSQLPKDRFSAERLKGVDSTLKIQPAKLEDSAVYLCASSPDSMYREQFFGPGTRLTVL.

This clonotype was recorded many times. This chain joins TRBV5-1 and TRBJ1-4, with D possibly being TRBD1 (5 bases). The CDR3 has 15 residues. CDR1 is SGHRS and CDR2 is YFSETQ in the germline V gene. V gave up 5 bases and J gave up 2 bases, with 13 bases separating them. DNA for the CDR3: TGCGCCAGCAGGCCAGGGAGTCGGACTAATGAAAAACTGTTTTTT. Amino acid sequence: CASRPGSRTNEKLFF.

About this clonotype: One end of the junction fails to match germline, which may point to a read error. The chain combines TRBV7-9 with TRBJ2-5; 9 bases agree with TRBD1. Looked up from germline, CDR1 is SEHNR and CDR2 is FQNEAQ (reference sequence). The CDR3 contains 15 residues. This chain's CDR3 is CTSSTGTGRAETQYF. The CDR3 nucleotides read TGTACCAGCAGTACCGGGACAGGGAGAGCAGAGACCCAGTACTTC. The entire variable domain, with the rest obtained from reference TRBV7-9 and TRBJ2-5, is as follows: DTGVSQNPRHKITKRGQNVTFRCDPISEHNRLYWYRQTLGQGPEFLTYFQNEAQLEKSRLLSDRFSAERPKGSFSTLEIQRTEQGDSAMYLCTSSTGTGRAETQYFGPGTRLLVL.

By proportion, this clonotype is medium-sized. The V gene is TRBV11-2, the J gene TRBJ2-1; 7 bases line up with TRBD2. Losses at the gene ends were 6 bases for V and 5 bases for J; bases not matched to a gene: 7. The V gene's germline CDR1 is SGHAT and CDR2 FQNNGV. The CDR3 has 14 residues. The CDR3 loop is CASRPTGLNNEQFF. CDR3 coding DNA: TGTGCCAGCAGGCCCACGGGACTAAACAATGAGCAGTTCTTC.

The chain carries TRBV11-2 and TRBJ2-1; D is undetermined. V shed 8 bases and J shed 13 bases, with 15 bases lying between them. The CDR3 loop spans 11 amino acids. Germline V CDR1 and CDR2: SGHAT, FQNNGV. The chain's CDR3 is CASYLDMAQFF. For the CDR3, the DNA is TGTGCCAGCTACTTGGATATGGCTCAGTTCTTC.

This clonotype was seen repeatedly, ten times or more. The chain is built from TRBV12-3 or TRBV12-4 and TRBJ2-1; tentative D call: TRBD1 (6 bases). The CDR3 is 12 residues long. With 5 bases removed from V and 10 bases from J, the gap between germline ends came to 12 bases. CDR3 sequence (DNA): TGTGCCAGCAGTGGACAGCTTAGGGAGCAGTTCTTC. Its translation: CASSGQLREQFF.

This chain links TRBV28 with TRBJ2-1, with 10 bases aligning to TRBD2. The J segment lost 6 bases and the V segment lost 4 bases, leaving 9 bases of the junction unmatched. The germline V gene encodes CDR1 MDHEN and CDR2 SYDVKM. The CDR3 has 16 residues. The CDR3 is CASSSLSGGEFNEQFF. The CDR3 DNA is TGTGCCAGCAGTTCCCTCAGCGGGGGGGAGTTCAATGAGCAGTTCTTC.

The table lists this clonotype with many counts. The chain couples TRBV12-3 or TRBV12-4 to TRBJ1-1; D is uncertain. V was shortened by 4 bases and J by 5 bases, with 20 bases between the two germline ends. This CDR3 is 16 amino acids long. DNA of the CDR3: TGTGCCAGCAGTTCCCCCCGCGTGTCGGGCGGGACTGAAGCTTTCTTT. Protein sequence: CASSSPRVSGGTEAFF.

Points on this clonotype: This likely comes from a read error, as the CDR3 has no conserved phenylalanine or tryptophan at its end. The CDR3, as DNA: TGCGCCAGCAGCTCCGAACCCAGACTAGCGGACTCCTACAATGAGCAGTTCTTA. This encodes CASSSEPRLADSYNEQFL. V gene TRBV5-1 combines with J gene TRBJ2-1; TRBD2 aligns across 9 bases. The ends lost 3 bases at V and 0 bases at J; junction bases unmatched: 10. The CDR3 sequence is 18 residues long. Germline CDR1 reads SGHRS; CDR2 reads YFSETQ.

As regards this clonotype: One base away lies a much larger clone, so this may be a sequencing read error. V gene TRBV12-3 or TRBV12-4 combines with J gene TRBJ2-3, with TRBD1 matching 7 bases. V gave up 5 bases and J gave up 7 bases; unmatched junction bases: 9. CDR3 size: 14 residues. In nucleotides, the CDR3 is TGTGCCAGCAGTATGGGACAGAGGTGGAATACGCAGTATTTT. Translating gives CASSMGQRWNTQYF.

Regarding this clonotype: A clone one base away is much larger, so this may be a read error. The chain has TRBV28 and TRBJ2-7, with 10 bases identical to TRBD2. V gave up 3 bases and J gave up 0 bases; unmatched junction bases: 5. The CDR3 contains 16 residues. Per the germline V gene, CDR1 is MDHEN and CDR2 is SYDVKM. DNA for the CDR3: TGTGCCAGCAGTTTTGGACTAGCGGTCCCCTCCTACGAGCAGTACTTC. Translated, it gives CASSFGLAVPSYEQYF.

This clonotype was observed a single time. One end of the junction does not line up with germline, which may come from a read error. The V and J genes are TRBV10-2 and TRBJ2-7; TRBD2 might be the D (6 bases). Germline lookup yields CDR1 WSHSY and CDR2 SAAADI. The CDR3 spans 14 residues. CDR3: CASCETSRIYEQYF. CDR3 sequence (DNA): TGCGCCAGCTGTGAAACTAGCCGGATCTACGAGCAGTACTTC.

This clonotype appeared a few times. V gene TRBV28 combines with J gene TRBJ2-7; no clear D. The CDR3 has 14 residues. Germline CDR1 MDHEN, CDR2 SYDVKM. Trimming shortened V by 4 bases and J by 6 bases, and 16 bases separated the two germline ends. This CDR3 reads CASSSIYFVSEQYF. CDR3 sequence (DNA): TGTGCCAGCAGTTCCATTTACTTTGTCTCCGAGCAGTACTTC. Supplemented by reference TRBV28 and TRBJ2-7, the full variable domain reads DVKVTQSSRYLVKRTGEKVFLECVQDMDHENMFWYRQDPGLGLRLIYFSYDVKMKEKGDIPEGYSVSREKKERFSLILESASTNQTSMYLCASSSIYFVSEQYFGPGTRLTVT.

About this clonotype itself: This clone may be a read error of a much larger clone one base away. V gene TRBV6-5 combines with J gene TRBJ2-7; TRBD2 matches 7 bases. The germline V gene has CDR1 MNHEY and CDR2 SVGAGI. The J segment lost 1 base and the V segment lost 6 bases, leaving 6 bases of the junction unmatched. This CDR3 region has 14 residues. Here the CDR3 DNA reads TGTGCCAGCAGGCGGGGGATGGGGTCCTACGAGCAGTACTTC. This encodes CASRRGMGSYEQYF.

The rearrangement links TRBV2 to TRBJ2-1; 8 bases align to TRBD2. Germline loops: CDR1 SNHLY, CDR2 FYNNEI. The CDR3 covers 15 residues. V shed 6 bases and J 9 bases; nucleotides not matched to a gene: 13. The CDR3 region is CASSAAPAGVSEQFF. The CDR3 DNA is TGTGCCAGCAGCGCGGCTCCAGCGGGAGTGAGTGAGCAGTTCTTC.

Note on this clonotype: This may arise from a read error, as a much more abundant clone is one base away. The chain is built from TRBV28 and TRBJ1-1; tentative D call: TRBD1 (5 bases). Germline lookup yields CDR1 MDHEN and CDR2 SYDVKM. CDR3 length: 14 amino acids. CDR3 DNA: TGTGTCAGCCTCGTTGGAGGGACGGCCATTGAAGCTTTCTTT. This encodes CVSLVGGTAIEAFF.

On this clonotype itself: This could be a read error, since a much larger clone is one nucleotide away. The chain links TRBV12-3 or TRBV12-4 to TRBJ1-1; 7 bases are a match to TRBD1. There are 13 residues in the CDR3. With 10 bases clipped from V and 4 bases from J, the junction kept 9 bases outside the gene matches. The CDR3 nucleotides are TGTGCCAACAGCTACAGGGGCGGCACTGAAGCTTTCTTT. Protein sequence: CANSYRGGTEAFF.

This sequence joins TRBV29-1 and TRBJ2-1; maybe TRBD1 (5 bases). This CDR3 spans 12 amino acids. Trimming took off 7 bases at V and 9 bases at J, with 16 bases between the two ends. Germline V CDR1 and CDR2: SQVTM, ANQGSEA. CDR3 DNA sequence: TGCAGCGACAGGATTGATTACTGTGAGCAGTTCTTC. Protein: CSDRIDYCEQFF.

With respect to this clonotype: A junction boundary mismatches the germline segment, possibly from a read error. This chain joins TRBV5-4 and TRBJ2-7; D is possibly TRBD1 (5 bases). The V gene's germline CDR1 is SGHNT and CDR2 YYREEE (reference sequence). The CDR3 loop spans 14 amino acids. This CDR3 is CVSSLGPGGYEQYF. In DNA, the CDR3 is TGTGTCAGCAGCTTGGGGCCAGGTGGCTACGAGCAGTACTTC.

V is TRBV28 and J is TRBJ1-1; D remains unclear. The V gene's germline CDR1 is MDHEN and CDR2 SYDVKM. Deletions cut 4 bases from V and 3 bases from J, with 6 bases between. The CDR3 runs 12 residues. The CDR3 coding sequence is TGTGCCAGCAGTTCCGGACACACTGAAGCTTTCTTT. This codes for CASSSGHTEAFF. The entire variable domain, with the rest obtained from reference TRBV28 and TRBJ1-1, is as follows: DVKVTQSSRYLVKRTGEKVFLECVQDMDHENMFWYRQDPGLGLRLIYFSYDVKMKEKGDIPEGYSVSREKKERFSLILESASTNQTSMYLCASSSGHTEAFFGQGTRLTVV.